This passage covers 5 T cell receptor beta chains from one sample sequenced in a study of monozygotic twins with inflammatory bowel disease. TCRdb reprocessed the 5' RACE reads and keeps a single row for each CDR3 protein, giving no DNA. The sample holds about 440,000 distinct CDR3 sequences. Source material: blood. These receptors came from a human donor with ulcerative colitis or Crohn's disease, or a healthy co-twin of an affected twin (not recorded which).

V gene TRBV2 combines with J gene TRBJ2-5. Germline lookup yields CDR1 SNHLY and CDR2 FYNNEI. The CDR3 length is 12 residues. The CDR3 protein is CASRELGETQYF.

The chain has TRBV5-1 and TRBJ2-1; TCRdb proposes TRBD1, but this gene call is untestable without DNA. Germline V CDR1 and CDR2: SGHRS, YFSETQ. The length of the CDR3 is 16 residues. The CDR3 region is CASSLASSLPGGEQFF.

This chain links TRBV6-1 with TRBJ2-7; the TCRdb call, TRBD2, lacks DNA for checking. The CDR3 contains 16 residues. The germline gives CDR1 MNHNS, CDR2 SASEGT. This CDR3 is CASSSRGSSGSYEQYF.

J is TRBJ2-2 and V is TRBV7-6; lacking DNA, the TRBD2 call made by TCRdb goes unchecked. The CDR3 loop spans 15 amino acids. Germline lookup yields CDR1 SGHVS and CDR2 FNYEAQ. This chain's CDR3 is CASSPTSANTGELFF. Filled out from reference TRBV7-6 and TRBJ2-2, the complete variable domain reads GAGVSQSPRYKVTKRGQDVALRCDPISGHVSLYWYRQALGQGPEFLTYFNYEAQQDKSGLPNDRFSAERPEGSISTLTIQRTEQRDSAMYRCASSPTSANTGELFFGEGSRLTVL.

The chain has TRBV19 and TRBJ2-6; TCRdb gives TRBD1 as the D gene, but with no DNA this cannot be confirmed. This CDR3 region has 19 residues. Per germline, CDR1 LNHDA and CDR2 SQIVND (reference sequence). CDR3: CASSMIPGQSTPGANVLTF.